The 13 T cell receptor beta chains below come from one sample, sequenced in a study of human T cells and chemical hapten exposure. TCRdb fed the RACE reads into MiXCR, producing one record per CDR3 protein. Of 180,000 or so distinct CDR3 sequences listed, about 22% are singletons. As for time point: patch test 3, about 24 weeks after DPC sensitization. Treatment of the sample: therapeutic diphenylcyclopropenone sensitization with weekly scalp DPC. This specimen was whole blood, taken in connection with sensitization to the hapten diphenylcyclopropenone (DPC). The source is a woman in her 40s with alopecia areata. Some clones in this sample may be carry-over from other donors' samples.

This clonotype was seen more than once but under ten times. This sequence joins TRBV21-1 and TRBJ2-6; the table assigns TRBD1, which was not confirmed against the DNA. TRBV21-1 is annotated as a pseudogene. The CDR3 has 20 residues. The CDR3 coding sequence is TGTGCCAGCAGCAACGGCTGGACAGCCCAAATTCACTCTGGGGCCAACGTCCTGACTTTC. Translated, it gives CASSNGWTAQIHSGANVLTF.

This clonotype came up a few times. The chain carries TRBV12-3 or TRBV12-4 and TRBJ2-3, with no clear D. This CDR3 region has 14 residues. V was trimmed by 6 bases and J by 2 bases, leaving 12 bases between them. Written as DNA, the CDR3 is TGTGCCAGCAGGCAGGACCCCTCCACAGATACGCAGTATTTT. Translation: CASRQDPSTDTQYF.

This clonotype was observed a handful of times. The chain is built from TRBV28 and TRBJ1-2; tentative D call: TRBD1 (6 bases). Trimming removed 8 bases at V and 6 bases at J, with 19 bases between. Germline lookup yields CDR1 MDHEN and CDR2 SYDVKM. CDR3 length equals 14 residues. CDR3 protein: CASRLPTGPNGYTF. The CDR3 nucleotides read TGTGCCAGCCGACTCCCGACAGGACCTAATGGCTACACCTTC.

The V and J genes are TRBV11-2 and TRBJ2-3; D gene ambiguous. Per the germline V gene, CDR1 is SGHAT and CDR2 is FQNNGV. This CDR3 is built from 15 residues. V gave up 0 bases and J gave up 2 bases, with 9 bases separating them. The CDR3 DNA is TGTGCCAGCAGCTTAGACACGGGCCCCACAGATACGCAGTATTTT. This gives the protein CASSLDTGPTDTQYF.

The chain couples TRBV12-3 or TRBV12-4 to TRBJ2-5; D unresolved. The V gene lost 5 bases and the J gene lost 12 bases, with 13 bases spanning the gap. CDR3 size: 11 residues. Written as DNA, the CDR3 is TGTGCCAGCAGTCGCACCAACCAGAAGTACTTC. This codes for CASSRTNQKYF.

This clonotype has only a few counts. CDR3 DNA sequence: TGTGCCAGCAGTTACAGCGCTGGCTTTGAGCAGTTCTTC. Translation: CASSYSAGFEQFF. The chain carries TRBV6-5 and TRBJ2-1; D not resolved. V shed 2 bases and J shed 9 bases, with 11 bases lying between them. The germline V gene has CDR1 MNHEY and CDR2 SVGAGI. The CDR3 is 13 residues long.

The sample holds a few counts of this clonotype. This sequence joins TRBV27 and TRBJ1-1, with 7 bases fitting TRBD1. V lost 3 bases to trimming and J lost 2 bases; unmatched junction nucleotides: 6. Per the germline V gene, CDR1 is MNHEY and CDR2 is SMNVEV (reference sequence). The CDR3 totals 15 residues. The CDR3 bases are TGTGCCAGCAGTTTCTTGGACAGGCCAAACACTGAAGCTTTCTTT. As protein: CASSFLDRPNTEAFF.

This clonotype was found a few times. This chain joins TRBV18 and TRBJ2-1; TRBD2 might be the D (6 bases). The CDR3 totals 15 residues. Trimming removed 2 bases at V and 3 bases at J, with 11 bases between. Germline V gene lookup returns CDR1 KGHSH and CDR2 LQKENI. The CDR3 is CASSPSSADYNEQFF. CDR3 nucleotides: TGTGCCAGCTCACCATCTAGCGCCGACTACAATGAGCAGTTCTTC.

The chain carries TRBV7-2 and TRBJ1-6; D unresolved. The CDR3 has 15 residues. Germline-derived CDR1 and CDR2 are SGHTA and FQGNSA. Trimming left V 1 base short and J 6 bases short, with 10 bases between. CDR3 residues: CASSLVDGSNSPLHF. In DNA form, the CDR3 reads TGTGCCAGCAGCTTAGTAGATGGCTCTAATTCACCCCTCCACTTT.

The V call is TRBV7-9, the J call TRBJ2-1; TRBD1 aligns across 9 bases. This CDR3 contains 15 residues. Germline values: CDR1 SEHNR, CDR2 FQNEAQ (reference sequence). V lost 4 bases to trimming and J lost 4 bases; unmatched junction nucleotides: 5. The CDR3 bases are TGTGCCAGCAGCTCGGGACAGGGTGGATACAATGAGCAGTTCTTC. It translates to CASSSGQGGYNEQFF.

V usage is TRBV20-1 and J usage is TRBJ1-2, with D maybe TRBD1 (5 bases). V was cut by 3 bases and J by 2 bases, with 13 bases left in between. The V gene's germline CDR1 is DFQATT and CDR2 SNEGSKA (reference sequence). The CDR3 runs to 14 residues. The CDR3, as DNA: TGCAGTGCTAGTAGCAGGGACGGGAACTATGGCTACACCTTC. Its protein product is CSASSRDGNYGYTF.

A few counts support this clonotype. CDR3: CSALTGTGAYEQYF. The CDR3 nucleotides are TGCAGCGCCTTGACCGGGACAGGTGCCTACGAGCAGTACTTC. The rearrangement uses TRBV29-1 and TRBJ2-7; 8 nucleotides align to TRBD1. Losses at the gene ends were 7 bases for V and 2 bases for J; bases not matched to a gene: 10. The CDR3 covers 14 residues. The V gene's germline CDR1 is SQVTM and CDR2 ANQGSEA.

This clonotype turned up a few times. V and J are TRBV29-1 and TRBJ2-6; D is undetermined. This CDR3 contains 14 residues. V lost 6 bases to trimming and J lost 1 base, with 10 bases between them. From germline, CDR1 is SQVTM and CDR2 ANQGSEA. CDR3 DNA: TGCAGCGTCATTATAAGGTCTGGGGCCAACGTCCTGACTTTC. Protein: CSVIIRSGANVLTF.